The 4 T cell receptor beta chains below come from one sample, sequenced in a study of T-cell reconstitution after alpha-beta-depleted transplantation in children. Unique molecular identifiers were used to barcode this TCRbeta library. In TCRdb, the PCR reads were re-called with MiXCR into one record per CDR3 protein. The profile covers about 91,000 distinct CDR3 sequences, with roughly 8.8% appearing a single time and more than 6.5% taken by the ten largest. Here the sequenced sample was PBMCs from the stem cell graft donor, taken from the stem cell graft. The receptors were sampled from a human donor who donated a stem cell graft to a child with congenital amegakaryocytic thrombocytopenia.

Many counts were recorded for this clonotype. V is TRBV7-9 and J is TRBJ2-5; the D is unclear. The CDR3 is 13 amino acids. Germline CDR1 reads SEHNR; CDR2 reads FQNEAQ (reference sequence). Trimming pared 10 bases from V and 3 bases from J, leaving 15 bases between. In nucleotides, the CDR3 is TGTGCCACGACGAGTCCATTGAAAGAGACCCAGTACTTC. Protein product: CATTSPLKETQYF.

This clonotype was detected many times. The rearrangement uses TRBV7-2 and TRBJ1-1; perhaps TRBD1 as D (6 bases). The V gene lost 0 bases and the J gene lost 5 bases, with 13 bases spanning the gap. This CDR3 is 15 amino acids long. Germline V gene data show CDR1 as SGHTA and CDR2 as FQGNSA. The CDR3 reads CASSLAGGARTEAFF. CDR3 DNA sequence: TGTGCCAGCAGCTTAGCAGGGGGGGCGAGAACTGAAGCTTTCTTT. Complete variable domain (other parts from reference TRBV7-2 and TRBJ1-1): GAGVSQSPSNKVTEKGKDVELRCDPISGHTALYWYRQSLGQGLEFLIYFQGNSAPDKSGLPSDRFSAERTGGSVSTLTIQRTQQEDSAVYLCASSLAGGARTEAFFGQGTRLTVV.

This clonotype was seen repeatedly, ten times or more. The chain recombines TRBV20-1 with TRBJ1-1, with unresolved D. The CDR3 has 13 amino acids. Trimming left V 4 bases short and J 11 bases short, with 20 bases between. Germline CDR1 and CDR2: DFQATT and SNEGSKA (reference sequence). The CDR3 is CSATRSDRPGAFF. The CDR3 coding sequence is TGCAGTGCTACCCGAAGCGACCGCCCTGGGGCTTTCTTT.

This clonotype was counted at least ten times. This chain connects TRBV25-1 to TRBJ2-1; 13 positions agree with TRBD2. CDR3 length: 14 residues. J was trimmed by 7 bases and V by 9 bases; bases with no gene match: 6. From germline, CDR1 is MGHDK and CDR2 SYGVNS. CDR3 in amino acids: CASSLAGGGNEQFF. For the CDR3, the DNA is TGTGCCAGTTCACTAGCGGGAGGGGGTAATGAGCAGTTCTTC.